The entry that follows covers one T cell receptor beta chain sequence. The authors' processing: The authors estimated nucleated cell counts from reference gene primer amplification. Repertoires were generated with immunoSEQ multiplex PCR, while TCRdb's copy carries only in-frame clones and drops some. The V and J calls and the clone size are those of that table, but D and trimming were determined from the DNA. The table includes approximately 300,000 clones, around four fifths detected once. This entry belongs to a study of blood T cell repertoires in COVID-19. About the study: Samples of COVID-19 (acute and convalescent) were obtained from the United States, Italy and Spain. Nucleic acid was either cDNA or gDNA, and it came from T cells, B-cell-depleted T cells, or PBMCs.

This CDR3 is built from 13 residues. In germline, CDR1 is SQVTM, CDR2 ANQGSEA. V was cut by 6 bases and J by 4 bases, with 15 bases left in between. The source material was peripheral blood. The V gene is TRBV29-1, the J gene TRBJ1-2; D is unresolved. This clonotype was sampled from a woman aged 45-60 years with acute or convalescent COVID-19. For the CDR3, the DNA is TGCAGCGTGCTAAGGGAGTCTTCCTATGGCTACACCTTC. This sequence encodes CSVLRESSYGYTF.